Below, 16 T cell receptor beta chains from the same sample are listed, as sequenced in a study of T cells in Graves' hyperthyroidism and ophthalmopathy. What was amplified from RNA transcripts were TCR beta CDR3 regions. HTBI primers were the set used in a first-round RT-PCR of the TCR CDR3. TCRdb called the multiplex PCR reads again in MiXCR, with one record for every CDR3 protein. This table has about 570,000 distinct CDR3 sequences, approximately 15% appearing once. Specimen: blood. The receptors derive from a woman aged 40 to 49 with Graves' hyperthyroidism.

The chain links TRBV29-1 to TRBJ1-2, with 11 bases identical to TRBD1. Trimming at V came to 7 bases and at J to 5 bases, leaving 6 bases not matched to a gene. Germline V gene lookup returns CDR1 SQVTM and CDR2 ANQGSEA. The CDR3 runs to 13 residues. In DNA, the CDR3 is TGCAGCGGAAGGACAGGGGGCAAGTATGGCTACACCTTC. It codes for CSGRTGGKYGYTF.

The chain employs TRBV7-9 and TRBJ2-2, with 9 positions matching TRBD1. The CDR3 spans 15 residues. Per the germline V gene, CDR1 is SEHNR and CDR2 is FQNEAQ (reference sequence). Trimming took 3 bases from V and 3 from J; bases not matched to a gene: 2. The CDR3 loop reads CASSLGQGHTGELFF. The CDR3 DNA reads TGTGCCAGCAGCTTGGGACAGGGCCACACCGGGGAGCTGTTTTTT.

V is TRBV19 and J is TRBJ1-5, with TRBD1 matching over 8 bases. CDR3 length: 17 amino acids. The germline V gene encodes CDR1 LNHDA and CDR2 SQIVND (reference sequence). J gave up 1 base and V 4 bases, and 9 bases lay outside the gene matches. The CDR3: CASSRVIGQGSNQPQHF. CDR3 coding DNA: TGTGCCAGTAGTAGGGTTATAGGACAGGGCAGCAATCAGCCCCAGCATTTT.

In this sample, this clonotype turned up many times. This chain links TRBV9 with TRBJ2-7; 10 bases align to TRBD2. The CDR3 is made up of 16 amino acids. Germline V CDR1 and CDR2: SGDLS, YYNGEE. Losses at the gene ends were 4 bases for V and 6 bases for J; bases not matched to a gene: 13. The CDR3 loop is CASSSSPSGRALEQYF. CDR3 nucleotides: TGTGCCAGCAGCTCTAGTCCCAGCGGGAGGGCCCTCGAGCAGTACTTC.

This clonotype was found many times. This chain uses TRBV9 with TRBJ2-3; D assignment may be TRBD1 or TRBD2 (5 bases each). Trimming removed 3 bases at V and 5 bases at J, with 16 bases between. CDR3 length: 15 residues. CDR1 is SGDLS, CDR2 YYNGEE, per germline. CDR3 DNA sequence: TGTGCCAGCAGCGCGTGGGACCCATCGGGAGATACGCAGTATTTT. Amino acids: CASSAWDPSGDTQYF.

The V call is TRBV6-1, the J call TRBJ2-5, with D tentatively TRBD1 or TRBD2 (5 bases each). Trimming cost V 7 bases and J 5 bases, with 17 bases left between them. Looked up from germline, CDR1 is MNHNS and CDR2 is SASEGT. The CDR3 totals 14 residues. The CDR3 DNA reads TGTGCCAGCAAGGTTGGGACCCTACGGGAGACCCAGTACTTC. Protein product: CASKVGTLRETQYF.

The V call is TRBV12-3 or TRBV12-4, the J call TRBJ1-4; no reliable D call. V was trimmed by 5 bases and J by 7 bases, leaving 14 bases between them. The CDR3 covers 14 residues. CDR3 nucleotide sequence: TGTGCCAGCAGTCCCGGGGAGGGTAGTGAAAAACTGTTTTTT. Translating it yields CASSPGEGSEKLFF.

This clonotype was picked up a small number of times. The J gene is TRBJ1-5, the V gene TRBV12-3 or TRBV12-4; D is possibly TRBD1 (6 bases). The CDR3 loop spans 17 amino acids. The V end lost 6 bases, the J end lost 7 bases, and 25 bases lay between the germline ends. The CDR3 sequence is CASSPRLLQGVEQPQHF. The CDR3 nucleotides are TGTGCCAGCAGCCCTAGGCTTCTACAGGGAGTGGAACAGCCCCAGCATTTT.

The rearrangement uses TRBV27 and TRBJ2-3; D not certain. The V and J ends lost 7 bases and 0 bases respectively, with 8 bases between them. The V gene's germline CDR1 is MNHEY and CDR2 SMNVEV (reference sequence). The CDR3 covers 13 residues. The CDR3 nucleotides read TGTGCCAGCACTAGTTATAGCACAGATACGCAGTATTTT. Its protein is CASTSYSTDTQYF.

Ten or more counts support this clonotype. V is TRBV7-8 and J is TRBJ1-5, with D unresolved. The V gene's germline CDR1 is SGHVS and CDR2 FQNEAQ. Deletions cut 0 bases from V and 6 bases from J, with 15 bases between. CDR3 size: 16 residues. Here the CDR3 DNA reads TGTGCCAGCAGCTTAGCGTTAGAGATTCGTAGTCAGCCCCAGCATTTT. It codes for CASSLALEIRSQPQHF.

In this sample, this clonotype turned up a few times. The chain recombines TRBV9 with TRBJ2-5; 8 bases map to TRBD1. There are 14 residues in the CDR3. Losses at the gene ends were 4 bases for V and 3 bases for J; bases not matched to a gene: 5. Germline CDR1 SGDLS, CDR2 YYNGEE. The CDR3 nucleotides read TGTGCCAGCAGCCCAGGGGGCGGAAAAGAGACCCAGTACTTC. Its protein is CASSPGGGKETQYF.

This clonotype was seen ten or more times. This chain links TRBV12-3 or TRBV12-4 with TRBJ2-3, with D possibly being TRBD1 or TRBD2 (5 bases each). V dropped 6 bases and J dropped 0 bases, with 13 bases sitting between them. There are 15 residues in the CDR3. This chain's CDR3 is CASSWDGISTDTQYF. The CDR3 coding sequence is TGTGCCAGCAGCTGGGACGGGATTAGCACAGATACGCAGTATTTT.

This clonotype came up a few times. This may be a read error: a much more frequent sequence differs by one nucleotide. CDR3 bases: TGTGCCAGCAGTGGTCTGGGGGAAGAGGACACTGAAGCTTTCTTT. It specifies CASSGLGEEDTEAFF. This chain uses TRBV6-1 with TRBJ1-1; weak D call: TRBD1 (5 bases). CDR3 length equals 15 residues. Germline CDR1 reads MNHNS; CDR2 reads SASEGT. Trimming removed 4 bases from V and 3 bases from J, with 15 bases in between.

This clonotype has a handful of counts. This chain connects TRBV28 to TRBJ1-3, with TRBD1 matching over 8 bases. This CDR3 spans 15 amino acids. Germline trimming cut 6 bases from V and 3 bases from J; bases unmatched to any gene: 7. Germline V gene sequence: CDR1 MDHEN, CDR2 SYDVKM. This CDR3 reads CASRLQGASGNTIYF. CDR3 coding DNA: TGTGCCAGCAGGCTCCAGGGGGCAAGTGGAAACACCATATATTTT.

This clonotype was counted many times. The genes are TRBV9 and TRBJ2-1; the match to TRBD2 covers 8 bases. Losses at the gene ends were 3 bases for V and 7 bases for J; bases not matched to a gene: 12. Germline V CDR1 and CDR2: SGDLS, YYNGEE. CDR3 size: 16 residues. The CDR3 is CASSARRAGVDNEQFF. The CDR3 DNA reads TGTGCCAGCAGCGCCCGTCGAGCGGGAGTTGATAATGAGCAGTTCTTC. Full variable domain (rest looked up from reference TRBV9 and TRBJ2-1): DSGVTQTPKHLITATGQRVTLRCSPRSGDLSVYWYQQSLDQGLQFLIQYYNGEERAKGNILERFSAQQFPDLHSELNLSSLELGDSALYFCASSARRAGVDNEQFFGPGTRLTVL.

This clonotype has a count of ten or more. The chain couples TRBV28 to TRBJ1-6; D is possibly TRBD1 (5 bases). The ends were cut back, 4 bases at V and 10 bases at J, with 17 bases in the middle. The CDR3 runs to 15 residues. Per the germline V gene, CDR1 is MDHEN and CDR2 is SYDVKM. The CDR3 spells CASSSRDPIWSPLHF. CDR3 sequence (DNA): TGTGCCAGCAGTTCCCGGGACCCAATATGGTCACCCCTCCACTTT.